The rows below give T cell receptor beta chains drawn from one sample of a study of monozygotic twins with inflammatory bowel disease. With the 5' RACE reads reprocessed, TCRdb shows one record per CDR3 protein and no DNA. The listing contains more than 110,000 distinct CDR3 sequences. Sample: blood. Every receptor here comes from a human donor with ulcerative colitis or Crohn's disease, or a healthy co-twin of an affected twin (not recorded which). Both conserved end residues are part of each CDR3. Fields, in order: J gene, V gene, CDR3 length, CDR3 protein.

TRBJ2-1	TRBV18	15	CASSPYLSSYNEQFF
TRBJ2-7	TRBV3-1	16	CASSQDFPGVPYEQYF
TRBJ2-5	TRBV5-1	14	CASSPGTAQETQYF
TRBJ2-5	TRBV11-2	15	CASSLGPGGQETQYF
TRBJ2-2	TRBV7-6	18	CASSLPRLAGGHTGELFF
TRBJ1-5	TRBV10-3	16	CAISGTEIEGNQPQHF
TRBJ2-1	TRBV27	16	CASTSPGTSGRNEQFF
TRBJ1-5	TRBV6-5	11	CASRLDGTRHF
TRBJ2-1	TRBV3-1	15	CASSQVRGHGNEQFF
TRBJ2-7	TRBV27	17	CASSSQTSGRALYEQYF
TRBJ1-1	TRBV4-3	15	CASSQGTGLPTEAFF
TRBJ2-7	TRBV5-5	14	CASSLGSGSYEQYF
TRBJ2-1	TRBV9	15	CASSVRLAGTNEQFF
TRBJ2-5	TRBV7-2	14	CASSLAGTEETQYF
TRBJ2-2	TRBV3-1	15	CASRRQPANTGELFF